The clone carrying this T cell receptor (beta chain) came up a few times. These data belong to a study of patients and donors after allogeneic stem cell transplantation. From germline, CDR1 is SGDLS and CDR2 YYNGEE. The CDR3 has 18 residues. Unmatched junction bases numbered 16, after V lost 3 bases and J lost 3 bases. TCRdb redid the calling of the RT-PCR reads with MiXCR, one entry per CDR3 protein. The repertoire holds about 410,000 distinct CDR3 sequences, 16% seen once, with roughly 7% in the top ten. The receptor was derived from a human donor who was either an allogeneic HSCT recipient or a stem cell or donor lymphocyte infusion donor (not recorded which). It is not recorded whose cells these are; they may come from a transplant donor. Sequencing input: blood, either unsorted or a sorted T cell fraction (not recorded which). V and J are TRBV9 and TRBJ2-3; 7 nucleotides align to TRBD2. The CDR3: CASSGLARGGPATDTQYF. The DNA of the CDR3 is TGTGCCAGCAGCGGACTTGCCCGCGGGGGACCTGCTACAGATACGCAGTATTTT.